This passage covers 10 T cell receptor beta chains from one sample sequenced in a study of identical twins. Via MiXCR, TCRdb re-called the 5' RACE reads, giving one row per CDR3 protein. The top ten clones hold around 4.4% of a sample with 600,000 to 800,000 distinct CDR3 sequences, about 20% of them seen once. The same data also went into a second study, on T cells expressing NK-cell markers.

The sample taken for sequencing was PBMCs. The receptors derive from a woman younger than 35 in good health.

The chain recombines TRBV12-3 or TRBV12-4 with TRBJ2-1, with TRBD2 matching over 11 bases. The CDR3 is 15 amino acids. V was pared by 6 bases and J by 7 bases, with 8 bases of the junction left unmatched. CDR3 in amino acids: CASSPNLAGGNEQFF. As DNA, the CDR3 is TGTGCCAGCAGCCCCAACCTAGCGGGGGGAAATGAGCAGTTCTTC.

The chain combines TRBV12-3 or TRBV12-4 with TRBJ1-2; D is uncertain. V lost 6 bases and J lost 4, with 9 bases in between. CDR3 size: 12 residues. The CDR3 spells CASSRGPYGYTF. For the CDR3, the DNA is TGTGCCAGCAGCCGAGGTCCCTATGGCTACACCTTC.

The rearrangement uses TRBV12-3 or TRBV12-4 and TRBJ1-6; 7 bases agree with TRBD1. V gave up 6 bases and J gave up 9 bases; unmatched junction bases: 11. The CDR3 is 15 amino acids. The CDR3 here is CASSRDSNPGSPLHF. Here the CDR3 DNA reads TGTGCCAGCAGCCGGGACAGTAACCCCGGTTCACCCCTCCACTTT.

In this sample, this clonotype turned up a few times. The rearrangement joins TRBV5-1 to TRBJ2-7, with no clear D. CDR3 length: 15 amino acids. The V end was cut by 0 bases, the J end by 0 bases, with 10 bases between. Per germline, CDR1 SGHRS and CDR2 YFSETQ. The CDR3 region is CASSLEGRTSYEQYF. For the CDR3, the DNA is TGCGCCAGCAGCTTGGAGGGTAGAACCTCCTACGAGCAGTACTTC.

This clonotype was observed at least ten times. The rearrangement links TRBV5-1 to TRBJ2-1; perhaps TRBD1 as D (5 bases). Trimming cost V 3 bases and J 10 bases, with 17 bases left between them. The CDR3 is made up of 14 amino acids. Germline assignment: CDR1 SGHRS and CDR2 YFSETQ. The CDR3 is CASSSIGAPGEQFF. The CDR3 DNA sequence: TGCGCCAGCAGCTCAATAGGGGCCCCCGGCGAGCAGTTCTTC.

This clonotype was seen only a few times. This chain uses TRBV5-1 with TRBJ2-7; 7 positions agree with TRBD2. Trimming took 4 bases from V and 1 from J; bases not matched to a gene: 8. Germline loops: CDR1 SGHRS, CDR2 YFSETQ. This CDR3 has 15 residues. Written as DNA, the CDR3 is TGCGCCAGCAGCCGGACGGGACTAACATCCTACGAGCAGTACTTC. This translates into CASSRTGLTSYEQYF.

This clonotype occurred a few times. The chain links TRBV10-3 to TRBJ2-7; no definite D call. There are 13 residues in the CDR3. Trimming pared 4 bases from V and 5 bases from J, leaving 12 bases between. CDR1 and CDR2 (germline): ENHRY, SYGVKD. In DNA, the CDR3 is TGTGCCATCAGTGCGGATGGAACCCACGAGCAGTACTTC. It codes for CAISADGTHEQYF.

This clonotype showed up just a few times. The rearrangement uses TRBV10-3 and TRBJ2-3; 7 bases match TRBD2. Unmatched junction bases numbered 9, after V lost 3 bases and J lost 6 bases. CDR1 is ENHRY, CDR2 SYGVKD, per germline. The CDR3 extends over 15 amino acids. CDR3: CAISDLGLSSDTQYF. The CDR3 nucleotides are TGTGCCATCAGTGACCTGGGACTATCATCCGATACGCAGTATTTT.

The table lists this clonotype with a few counts. The V and J genes are TRBV7-6 and TRBJ1-5; tentative D call: TRBD1 (5 bases). Germline V gene lookup returns CDR1 SGHVS and CDR2 FNYEAQ. V lost 3 bases and J 5 bases, leaving 8 bases between the germline ends. The CDR3 spans 13 residues. CDR3 loop: CASSFGGDQPQHF. Written as DNA, the CDR3 is TGTGCCAGCAGCTTTGGGGGGGATCAGCCCCAGCATTTT.

This clonotype was seen many times. The rearrangement links TRBV12-3 or TRBV12-4 to TRBJ2-2; maybe TRBD2 (5 bases). The CDR3 has 15 residues. Trimming took 3 bases from V and 4 from J, leaving 12 bases between them. The CDR3 DNA reads TGTGCCAGCAGTTTGCTAGCCCATAGCACCGGGGAGCTGTTTTTT. This translates into CASSLLAHSTGELFF.